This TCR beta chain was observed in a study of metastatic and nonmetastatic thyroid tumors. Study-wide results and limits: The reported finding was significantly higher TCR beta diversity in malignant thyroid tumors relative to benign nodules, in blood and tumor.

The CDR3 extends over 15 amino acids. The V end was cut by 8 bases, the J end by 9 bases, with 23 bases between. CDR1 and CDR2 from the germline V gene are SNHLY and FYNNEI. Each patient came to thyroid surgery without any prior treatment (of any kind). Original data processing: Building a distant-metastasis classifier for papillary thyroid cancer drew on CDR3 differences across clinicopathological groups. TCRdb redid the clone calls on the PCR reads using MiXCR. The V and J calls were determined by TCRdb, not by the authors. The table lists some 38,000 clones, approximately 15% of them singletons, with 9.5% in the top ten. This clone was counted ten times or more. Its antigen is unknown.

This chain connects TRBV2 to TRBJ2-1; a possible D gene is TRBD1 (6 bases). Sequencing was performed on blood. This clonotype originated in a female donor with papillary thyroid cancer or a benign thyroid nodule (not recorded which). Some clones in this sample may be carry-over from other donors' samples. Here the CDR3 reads CASSADNRVAGEQFF. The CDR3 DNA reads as TGTGCCAGCTCTGCGGATAACAGGGTCGCAGGTGAGCAGTTCTTC.